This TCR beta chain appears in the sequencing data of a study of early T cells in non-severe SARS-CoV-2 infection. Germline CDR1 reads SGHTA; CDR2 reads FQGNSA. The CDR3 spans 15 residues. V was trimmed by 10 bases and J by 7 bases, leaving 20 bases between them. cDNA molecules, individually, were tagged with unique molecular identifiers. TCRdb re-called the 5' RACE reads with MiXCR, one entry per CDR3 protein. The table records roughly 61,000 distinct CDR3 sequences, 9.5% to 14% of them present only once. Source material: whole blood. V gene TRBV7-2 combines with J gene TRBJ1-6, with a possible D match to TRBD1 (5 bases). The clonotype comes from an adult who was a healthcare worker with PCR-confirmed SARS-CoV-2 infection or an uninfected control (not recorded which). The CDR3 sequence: CATPWPGQANSPLHF. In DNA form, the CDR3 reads TGTGCCACCCCCTGGCCGGGGCAGGCCAATTCACCCCTCCACTTT.